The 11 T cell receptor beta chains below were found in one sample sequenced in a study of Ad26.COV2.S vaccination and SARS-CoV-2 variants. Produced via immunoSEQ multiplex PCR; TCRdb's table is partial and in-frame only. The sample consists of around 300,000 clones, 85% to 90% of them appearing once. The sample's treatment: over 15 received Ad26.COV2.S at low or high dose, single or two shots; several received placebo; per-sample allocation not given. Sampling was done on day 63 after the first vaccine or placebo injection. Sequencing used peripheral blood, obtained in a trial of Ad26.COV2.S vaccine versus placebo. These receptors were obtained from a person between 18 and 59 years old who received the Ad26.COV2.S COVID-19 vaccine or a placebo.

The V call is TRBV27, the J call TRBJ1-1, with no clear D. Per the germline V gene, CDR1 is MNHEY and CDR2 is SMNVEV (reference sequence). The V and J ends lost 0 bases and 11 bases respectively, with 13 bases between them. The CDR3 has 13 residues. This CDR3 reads CASSLSGVGVAFF. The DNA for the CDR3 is TGTGCCAGCAGTTTATCAGGCGTCGGGGTGGCTTTCTTT.

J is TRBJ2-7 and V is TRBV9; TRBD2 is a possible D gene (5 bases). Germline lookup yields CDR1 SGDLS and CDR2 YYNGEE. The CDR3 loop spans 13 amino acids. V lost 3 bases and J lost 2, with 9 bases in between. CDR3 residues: CASSGGLPYEQYF. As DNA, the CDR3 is TGTGCCAGCAGCGGAGGACTCCCCTACGAGCAGTACTTC.

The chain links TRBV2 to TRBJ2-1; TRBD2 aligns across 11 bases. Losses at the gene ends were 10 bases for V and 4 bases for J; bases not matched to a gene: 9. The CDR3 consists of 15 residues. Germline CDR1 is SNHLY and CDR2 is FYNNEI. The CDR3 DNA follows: TGTGCCACCTCTAAACTAGCGGGAGCGTACAATGAGCAGTTCTTC. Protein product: CATSKLAGAYNEQFF.

DNA of the CDR3: TGCGCCAGCAGCGAGGGGGCCGGGGAGCTGTTTTTT. Its protein is CASSEGAGELFF. The J gene is TRBJ2-2, the V gene TRBV5-1; a possible D gene is TRBD1 (6 bases). Germline V gene sequence: CDR1 SGHRS, CDR2 YFSETQ. The length of the CDR3 is 12 residues. V lost 4 bases and J lost 6, with 7 bases in between.

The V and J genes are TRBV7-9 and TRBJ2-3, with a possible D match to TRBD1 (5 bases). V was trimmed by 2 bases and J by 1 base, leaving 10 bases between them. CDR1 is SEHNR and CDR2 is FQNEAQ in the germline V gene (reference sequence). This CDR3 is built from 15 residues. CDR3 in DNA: TGTGCCAGCAGCTTACAGGGAAGTGGCACAGATACGCAGTATTTT. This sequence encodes CASSLQGSGTDTQYF.

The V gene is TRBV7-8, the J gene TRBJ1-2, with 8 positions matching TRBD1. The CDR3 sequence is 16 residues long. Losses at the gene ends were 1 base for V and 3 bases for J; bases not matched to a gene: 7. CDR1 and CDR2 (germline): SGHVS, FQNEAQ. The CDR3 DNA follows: TGTGCCAGCAGCTTAGAGGCAGGGGGCGCTTACTATGGCTACACCTTC. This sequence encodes CASSLEAGGAYYGYTF. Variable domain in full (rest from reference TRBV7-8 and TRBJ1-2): GAGVSQSPRYKVAKRGQDVALRCDPISGHVSLFWYQQALGQGPEFLTYFQNEAQLDKSGLPSDRFFAERPEGSVSTLKIQRTQQEDSAVYLCASSLEAGGAYYGYTFGSGTRLTVV.

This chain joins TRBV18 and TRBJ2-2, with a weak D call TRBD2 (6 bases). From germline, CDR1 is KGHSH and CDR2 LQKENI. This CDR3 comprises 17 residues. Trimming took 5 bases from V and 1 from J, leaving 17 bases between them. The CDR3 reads CASSAPMRDRNTGELFF. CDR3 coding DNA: TGTGCCAGCTCAGCCCCAATGCGGGATCGGAACACCGGGGAGCTGTTTTTT.

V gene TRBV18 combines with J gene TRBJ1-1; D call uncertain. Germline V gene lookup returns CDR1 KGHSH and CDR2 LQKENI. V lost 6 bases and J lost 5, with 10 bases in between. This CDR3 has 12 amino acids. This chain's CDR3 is CASSRLGTEAFF. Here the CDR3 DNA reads TGTGCCAGCTCCCGACTGGGGACTGAAGCTTTCTTT.

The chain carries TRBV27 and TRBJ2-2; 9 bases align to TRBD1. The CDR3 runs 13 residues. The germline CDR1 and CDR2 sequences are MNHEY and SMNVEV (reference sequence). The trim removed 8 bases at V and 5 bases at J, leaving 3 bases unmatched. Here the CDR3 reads CASQTGGTGELFF. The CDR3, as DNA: TGTGCCAGCCAGACAGGGGGAACCGGGGAGCTGTTTTTT.

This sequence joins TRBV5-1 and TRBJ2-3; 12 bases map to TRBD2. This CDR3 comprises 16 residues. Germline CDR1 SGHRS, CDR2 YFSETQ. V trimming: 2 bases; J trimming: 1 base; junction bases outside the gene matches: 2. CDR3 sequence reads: CASSLRTSGGTDTQYF. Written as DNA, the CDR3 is TGCGCCAGCAGCTTAAGGACTAGCGGGGGCACAGATACGCAGTATTTT.

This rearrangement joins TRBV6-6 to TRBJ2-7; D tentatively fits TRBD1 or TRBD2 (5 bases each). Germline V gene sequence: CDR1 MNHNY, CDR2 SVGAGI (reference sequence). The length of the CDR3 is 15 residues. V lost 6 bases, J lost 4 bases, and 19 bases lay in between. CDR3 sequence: CASSPGTSSGYEQYF. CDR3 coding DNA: TGTGCCAGCAGCCCCGGGACCTCCTCCGGGTACGAGCAGTACTTC.